In this sample, the clone carrying this TCR beta chain turned up a few times. Authors' analysis steps: Amplification of reference gene primers provided the estimated nucleated cell counts. Here immunoSEQ multiplex PCR was the method, and the copy in TCRdb shows in-frame clones only, minus some. The V and J calls and clone size were taken over from that table, and D and trimming were inferred from the DNA. The sample yields 240,000 or so clones, about 90% seen once. This sample is drawn from a study of blood T cell repertoires in COVID-19. Study background: The analysed material was cDNA or gDNA that came from T cells, B-cell-depleted T cells, or PBMCs.

V was clipped by 3 bases and J by 6 bases, with 12 bases between them. CDR1 is MDHEN, CDR2 SYDVKM, per germline. This CDR3 contains 13 residues. The sample comprised peripheral blood. The clonotype comes from a man between 60 and 75 years old with acute or convalescent COVID-19. The V gene is TRBV28, the J gene TRBJ2-7; TRBD1 might be the D (5 bases). CDR3 bases: TGTGCCAGCAGTTTGGTAGGGGCCTCCGAGCAGTACTTC. This gives the protein CASSLVGASEQYF.